The 22 T cell receptor beta chains below all came from one sample that was sequenced in a study of blood T cell repertoires in COVID-19. Sequencing used immunoSEQ multiplex PCR; TCRdb keeps in-frame clones, though not all of them. The sample shows around 200,000 clones, 70% to 90% of them seen only once. The sample taken for sequencing was peripheral blood. The receptors were gathered from a young man with acute or convalescent COVID-19.

The V call is TRBV7-2, the J call TRBJ1-1; 7 nucleotides agree with TRBD1. This CDR3 is 15 amino acids long. Germline V gene sequence: CDR1 SGHTA, CDR2 FQGNSA. Trimming cost V 3 bases and J 5 bases; bases outside gene matches: 9. The CDR3 reads CASSFTGASRTEAFF. The CDR3, as DNA: TGTGCCAGCAGCTTCACAGGGGCCTCGAGGACTGAAGCTTTCTTT.

The chain recombines TRBV4-1 with TRBJ2-2; no firm D call. This CDR3 spans 14 amino acids. V dropped 0 bases and J dropped 3 bases, with 5 bases sitting between them. Germline loops: CDR1 MGHRA, CDR2 YSYEKL. CDR3 sequence: CASSQDIDTGELFF. CDR3 bases: TGCGCCAGCAGCCAAGATATCGACACCGGGGAGCTGTTTTTT.

This clone has more than one count but fewer than ten. This chain links TRBV11-1 with TRBJ2-7; 12 nucleotides line up with TRBD2. This CDR3 has 16 residues. Trimming at V came to 5 bases and at J to 0 bases, leaving 5 bases not matched to a gene. Germline CDR1 SGHAT, CDR2 FQDESV (reference sequence). CDR3 amino acids: CASSRLAGVPSYEQYF. In DNA, the CDR3 is TGTGCCAGCAGCAGACTAGCGGGAGTCCCCTCCTACGAGCAGTACTTC.

This clone was recorded only once. Here the CDR3 reads CSVTGTSGIILGEQYF. DNA of the CDR3: TGCAGCGTCACCGGGACTAGCGGGATTATCTTGGGCGAGCAGTACTTC. The rearrangement links TRBV29-1 to TRBJ2-7, with 13 bases fitting TRBD2. CDR3 length: 16 amino acids. CDR1 and CDR2 (germline): SQVTM, ANQGSEA. The V gene end was trimmed by 6 bases and the J gene end by 6 bases; junction bases not matched to a gene: 14.

V gene TRBV10-3 combines with J gene TRBJ2-3; 7 bases fit TRBD2. CDR3 length: 16 amino acids. Germline CDR1 reads ENHRY; CDR2 reads SYGVKD. After removal of 6 bases from V and 6 bases from J, the junction contained 15 bases not matched to a gene. CDR3 protein: CAISPGASGGRDTQYF. CDR3 DNA sequence: TGTGCCATCAGCCCCGGGGCTAGCGGAGGACGGGATACGCAGTATTTT.

The rearrangement joins TRBV3-1 (or the pseudogene TRBV3-2) to TRBJ1-1; D uncertain. The CDR3 covers 16 residues. The germline V gene has CDR1 LGHDT and CDR2 YNNKEL (reference sequence). Trimming removed 0 bases from V and 1 base from J, with 12 bases in between. CDR3 bases: TGTGCCAGCAGCCAAGACTACGGGGTAGGGAACACTGAAGCTTTCTTT. It translates to CASSQDYGVGNTEAFF.

J is TRBJ1-3 and V is TRBV4-1; possibly TRBD1 for D (6 bases). Trimming removed 3 bases at V and 2 bases at J, with 11 bases between. CDR1 is MGHRA and CDR2 is YSYEKL in the germline V gene. The CDR3 is made up of 15 amino acids. CDR3 sequence: CASSQGNRAGNTIYF. CDR3 bases: TGCGCCAGCAGCCAGGGAAACAGGGCTGGAAACACCATATATTTT.

This clone was observed a few times. The chain is built from TRBV4-1 and TRBJ2-1; TRBD1 matches 8 bases. With V trimmed by 0 bases and J by 4 bases, 14 bases remained unmatched. Looked up from germline, CDR1 is MGHRA and CDR2 is YSYEKL. The CDR3 runs to 19 residues. The CDR3 protein is CASSQDPDRGKGNYNEQFF. Here the CDR3 DNA reads TGCGCCAGCAGCCAAGACCCAGACAGGGGTAAGGGTAATTACAATGAGCAGTTCTTC.

The chain couples TRBV7-9 to TRBJ2-7; unclear D gene. V gave up 2 bases and J gave up 6 bases, with 11 bases separating them. The CDR3 extends over 13 amino acids. Germline V gene sequence: CDR1 SEHNR, CDR2 FQNEAQ (reference sequence). The CDR3 here is CASSLFAPSEQYF. In DNA form, the CDR3 reads TGTGCCAGCAGCTTATTCGCGCCGTCCGAGCAGTACTTC.

The CDR3 nucleotides are TGTGCCAGCAGTTTAGCCCTTGGGACAGTTGGCTACACCTTC. Translation: CASSLALGTVGYTF. The chain couples TRBV28 to TRBJ1-2, with TRBD1 matching over 7 bases. CDR1 and CDR2 (germline): MDHEN, SYDVKM. CDR3 size: 14 residues. The ends lost 2 bases at V and 7 bases at J; junction bases unmatched: 7.

The chain recombines TRBV28 with TRBJ1-5, with D hard to call. The length of the CDR3 is 11 residues. The V and J ends lost 5 bases and 4 bases respectively, with 3 bases between them. The germline V gene has CDR1 MDHEN and CDR2 SYDVKM. The CDR3: CASSINQPQHF. The CDR3 nucleotides are TGTGCCAGCAGTATAAATCAGCCCCAGCATTTT.

The chain joins TRBV2 to TRBJ2-5; a weak D match, TRBD2 (5 bases). The germline gives CDR1 SNHLY, CDR2 FYNNEI. This CDR3 is 14 amino acids long. V was clipped by 2 bases and J by 1 base, with 8 bases between them. The DNA of the CDR3 is TGTGCCAGCAGTGAAACCCGGGGCCAAGAGACCCAGTACTTC. This sequence encodes CASSETRGQETQYF.

V and J are TRBV28 and TRBJ1-5; the D is unclear. The CDR3 runs to 13 residues. Germline CDR1 reads MDHEN; CDR2 reads SYDVKM. V was clipped by 6 bases and J by 0 bases, with 6 bases between them. CDR3 in amino acids: CASRRVSNQPQHF. DNA for the CDR3: TGTGCCAGCAGGAGGGTTAGCAATCAGCCCCAGCATTTT.

The chain joins TRBV12-3 or TRBV12-4 to TRBJ1-6; D not resolved. This CDR3 region has 12 residues. The ends were cut back, 3 bases at V and 9 bases at J, with 6 bases in the middle. The DNA for the CDR3 is TGTGCCAGCAGTTTCCCACTTTCACCCCTCCACTTT. Amino acids: CASSFPLSPLHF.

The table lists this clone with a count of one. The chain has TRBV21-1 and TRBJ2-1; the D call TRBD2 from the table was never checked on the DNA. TRBV21-1 is a documented pseudogene. The CDR3 length is 15 residues. The CDR3 nucleotides read TGTGCCAGCAGCAAAGTGAACGGGAGGGCCAATGAGCAGTTCTTC. The encoded protein is CASSKVNGRANEQFF.

This clone showed up just once. This chain links TRBV28 with TRBJ1-3, with D possibly matching TRBD1 (5 bases). The CDR3 totals 12 residues. The germline CDR1 and CDR2 sequences are MDHEN and SYDVKM. In DNA form, the CDR3 reads TGTGCTGTAGAACCCAGGGATAACACCATATATTTT. Protein sequence: CAVEPRDNTIYF.

This clone has only a few counts. The J gene is TRBJ1-5, the V gene TRBV5-5; D not resolved. The CDR3 runs 15 residues. Per germline, CDR1 SGHKS and CDR2 YYEKEE (reference sequence). Trimming shortened V by 5 bases and J by 1 base, and 13 bases separated the two germline ends. In DNA form, the CDR3 reads TGTGCCAGCAGGGCGGAGACTGCCAGCAATCAGCCCCAGCATTTT. Amino acid sequence: CASRAETASNQPQHF.

This clone was seen a few times. The CDR3 nucleotides read TGTGCCAGGCCGACTCGGACAGGGGGCATCTATGGCTACACCTTC. Translated: CARPTRTGGIYGYTF. The chain uses TRBV19 and TRBJ1-2; TRBD1 matches 11 bases. J lost 4 bases, V lost 9 bases, and 10 bases had no gene match. In germline, CDR1 is LNHDA, CDR2 SQIVND (reference sequence). The CDR3 loop spans 15 amino acids.

The chain employs TRBV25-1 and TRBJ1-2; 7 bases map to TRBD1. CDR3 length: 13 residues. After removal of 9 bases from V and 4 bases from J, the junction contained 8 bases not matched to a gene. The germline V gene encodes CDR1 MGHDK and CDR2 SYGVNS. The CDR3 loop reads CARGSSGGYGYTF. In DNA form, the CDR3 reads TGTGCCAGGGGATCCTCAGGGGGCTATGGCTACACCTTC.

This clone has a handful of counts. The rearrangement links TRBV6-4 to TRBJ2-2; the match to TRBD1 covers 7 bases. The CDR3 sequence is 14 residues long. The J segment lost 3 bases and the V segment lost 2 bases, leaving 0 bases of the junction unmatched. Germline V CDR1 and CDR2: MRHNA, SNTAGT. This chain's CDR3 is CASSDDRDTGELFF. The CDR3 DNA reads TGTGCCAGCAGTGACGACAGGGACACCGGGGAGCTGTTTTTT.

The chain is built from TRBV4-1 and TRBJ2-1, with 10 bases identical to TRBD1. CDR1 and CDR2 (germline): MGHRA, YSYEKL. V was clipped by 5 bases and J by 1 base; unmatched bases: 2. CDR3 length equals 15 residues. CDR3 sequence: CASSWDRGSYNEQFF. Here the CDR3 DNA reads TGCGCCAGCAGCTGGGACAGGGGATCCTACAATGAGCAGTTCTTC.

This clone was counted a single time. This sequence joins TRBV30 and TRBJ2-2; 7 nucleotides align to TRBD2. This CDR3 is 14 amino acids long. Losses at the gene ends were 8 bases for V and 7 bases for J; bases not matched to a gene: 13. Germline loops: CDR1 GTSNPN, CDR2 SVGIG (reference sequence). CDR3 coding DNA: TGTGCCCGCCGGACTAGTTTCGGCATCGGGGAGCTGTTTTTT. Translated: CARRTSFGIGELFF.